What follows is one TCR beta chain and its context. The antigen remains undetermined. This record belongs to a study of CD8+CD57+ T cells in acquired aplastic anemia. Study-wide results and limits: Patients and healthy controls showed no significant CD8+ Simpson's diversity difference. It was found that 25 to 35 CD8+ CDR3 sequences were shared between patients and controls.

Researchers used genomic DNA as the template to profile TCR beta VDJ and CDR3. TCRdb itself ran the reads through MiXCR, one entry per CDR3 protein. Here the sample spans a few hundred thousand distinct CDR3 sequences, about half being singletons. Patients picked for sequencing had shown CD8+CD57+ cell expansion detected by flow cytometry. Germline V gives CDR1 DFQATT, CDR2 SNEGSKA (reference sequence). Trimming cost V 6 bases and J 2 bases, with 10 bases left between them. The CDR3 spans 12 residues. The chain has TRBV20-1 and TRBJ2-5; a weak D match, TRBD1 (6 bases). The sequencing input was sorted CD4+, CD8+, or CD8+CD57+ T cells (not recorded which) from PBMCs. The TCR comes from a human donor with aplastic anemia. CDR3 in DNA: TGCAGTGCGCGGACAGTGCAAGAGACCCAGTACTTC. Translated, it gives CSARTVQETQYF.